This T cell receptor beta chain comes out of a study of a mutant IDH1 vaccine in newly diagnosed glioma. Study at large: Patients got radiotherapy, temozolomide, or both beforehand, and most got both. Points from the study as a whole: Changes in top peripheral clonotypes did not appear linked to pseudoprogression.

The V segment lost 4 bases and the J segment 7 bases; nucleotides outside the gene matches: 10. This CDR3 has 15 residues. CDR1 and CDR2 (germline): SGHNT, YYREEE (reference sequence). Here immunoSEQ multiplex PCR was the method, and the copy in TCRdb shows in-frame clones only, minus some. The data hold 50,000 to 75,000 clones, with approximately 91% observed a single time. For this clone: The antigen is unknown.

The time point is: baseline, week 1 (first vaccination visit). Specified treatment: pre-vaccination baseline after standard-of-care therapy. The study enrolled donors with new WHO grade 3 or 4 IDH1-mutant, ATRX-lost astrocytomas. The sequence was collected from a man aged 50-60 years with glioma. The rearrangement joins TRBV5-4 to TRBJ1-4; the match to TRBD1 covers 7 bases. Sequenced material: PBMCs, taken from a glioma patient treated with radiotherapy, temozolomide or both. CDR3 DNA: TGTGCCAGCAGCCCCAGACAGGGCGCGGGTGAAAAACTGTTTTTT. This codes for CASSPRQGAGEKLFF.